This is a list of T cell receptor beta chains from one sample in a study of blood T cell repertoires in COVID-19. Generated by immunoSEQ multiplex PCR, the TCRdb table keeps only in-frame clones and is missing some. Here the sample spans about 170,000 clones, about 85% being singletons. What was sequenced was peripheral blood. Source of these receptors: a man in his 60s who had recovered from COVID-19. CDR3s include the opening cysteine and the closing phenylalanine or tryptophan. The order of the fields is V gene, clone size, D gene, CDR3 length, J gene, CDR3 protein, CDR3 DNA. D genes are given only for firm matches. Clone size appears in some rows only: once, few, many, or a class for an expanded clone.

>TRBV19|NA|TRBD1|17|TRBJ2-3
CASSMRAPGQGADTQYF
TGTGCCAGTAGTATGAGGGCCCCGGGACAGGGAGCAGATACGCAGTATTTT
>TRBV5-4|NA|TRBD2|16|TRBJ2-5
CASSLAGAGGTETQYF
TGTGCCAGCAGCTTGGCGGGCGCGGGGGGGACGGAGACCCAGTACTTC
>TRBV3-1/TRBV3-2|few|NA|15|TRBJ2-3
CASSPYLTSTDTQYF
TGTGCCAGCAGCCCTTACCTCACTAGCACAGATACGCAGTATTTT
>TRBV5-4|NA|TRBD2|14|TRBJ2-3
CASSLAGATDTQYF
TGTGCCAGCAGCTTAGCGGGGGCCACAGATACGCAGTATTTT
>TRBV4-1|few|NA|16|TRBJ1-1
CASSQDFNGKRSGAFF
TGCGCCAGCAGCCAAGATTTTAACGGGAAAAGGTCGGGAGCTTTCTTT
>TRBV9|NA|TRBD2|15|TRBJ2-1
CASSVGWGGHNEQFF
TGTGCCAGCAGCGTAGGATGGGGAGGGCACAATGAGCAGTTCTTC
>TRBV12-3/TRBV12-4|once|NA|11|TRBJ1-1
CASSLRGRAFF
TGTGCCAGCAGCCTCAGGGGAAGAGCTTTCTTT
>TRBV29-1|NA|TRBD1|15|TRBJ1-1
CSVETSGQVNTEAFF
TGCAGCGTCGAAACGTCGGGACAGGTTAACACTGAAGCTTTCTTT
>TRBV3-1/TRBV3-2|NA|TRBD2|15|TRBJ2-7
CASSPGLAGGGKQYF
TGTGCCAGCAGCCCGGGACTAGCGGGGGGTGGTAAGCAGTACTTC
>TRBV5-1|NA|TRBD1|15|TRBJ2-3
CASSPGQPTSDTQYF
TGCGCCAGCAGCCCGGGACAGCCTACCTCAGATACGCAGTATTTT